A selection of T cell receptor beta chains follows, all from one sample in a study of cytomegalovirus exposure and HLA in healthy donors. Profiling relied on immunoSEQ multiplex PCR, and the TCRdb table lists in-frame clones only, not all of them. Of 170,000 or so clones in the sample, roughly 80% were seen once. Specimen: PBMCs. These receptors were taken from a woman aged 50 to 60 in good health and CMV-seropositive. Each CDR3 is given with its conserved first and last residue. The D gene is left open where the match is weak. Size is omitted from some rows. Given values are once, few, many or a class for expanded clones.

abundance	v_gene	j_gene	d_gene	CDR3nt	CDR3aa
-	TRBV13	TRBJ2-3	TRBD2	TGTGCCAGCAGCCTAGGTAGCGGGGGGGTCCGTACGCAGTATTTT	CASSLGSGGVRTQYF
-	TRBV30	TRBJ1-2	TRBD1	TGTGCCTGCCGTGGGACAGGCTATGGCTACACCTTC	CACRGTGYGYTF
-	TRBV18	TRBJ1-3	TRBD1	TGTGCCAGCTCACCCGGGACAGTCTCTGGAAACACCATATATTTT	CASSPGTVSGNTIYF
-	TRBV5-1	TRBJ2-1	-	TGCGCCAGCAGCTCAGGATTCTCCTACAATGAGCAGTTCTTC	CASSSGFSYNEQFF
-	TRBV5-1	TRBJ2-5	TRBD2	TGCGCCAGCAGCTGGATTAGCGGGGGGCAAGAGACCCAGTACTTC	CASSWISGGQETQYF
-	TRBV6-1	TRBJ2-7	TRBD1	TGTGCCAGCAGTGAAACCGGGACAGGAGGCTACGAGCAGTACTTC	CASSETGTGGYEQYF
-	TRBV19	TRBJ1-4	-	TGTGCCAGTAGTATCTACAATGAAAAACTGTTTTTT	CASSIYNEKLFF
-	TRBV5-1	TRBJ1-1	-	TGCGCCAGCCGTCCAGGGGACATGAACACTGAAGCTTTCTTT	CASRPGDMNTEAFF
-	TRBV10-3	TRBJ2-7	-	TGTGCCATCAGTGCATCCTACGGAGGGGAGCAGTACTTC	CAISASYGGEQYF
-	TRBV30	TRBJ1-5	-	TGTGCCTGGAGCACAGGGTCCAATCAGCCCCAGCATTTT	CAWSTGSNQPQHF
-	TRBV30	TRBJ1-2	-	TGTGCCTGGAGTCCAGGGCCAGAGAGCTATGGCTACACCTTC	CAWSPGPESYGYTF
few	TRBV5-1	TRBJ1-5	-	TGCGCCAGCAGCTTGGGCTCAGACAATCAGCCCCAGCATTTT	CASSLGSDNQPQHF
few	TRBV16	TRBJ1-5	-	TGTGCCAGCAGCCAATTCGGGGTCCAAGTGGCCAATCAGCCCCAGCATTTT	CASSQFGVQVANQPQHF
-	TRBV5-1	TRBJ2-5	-	TGCGCCAGCAGCTGGGGGCGGCAAGAGACCCAGTACTTC	CASSWGRQETQYF
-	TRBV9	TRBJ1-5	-	TGTGCCAGCAGCTCCGGCACAGGGAAGGATCAGCCCCAGCATTTT	CASSSGTGKDQPQHF
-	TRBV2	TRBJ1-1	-	TGTGCCAGCAGTGAAGATGGACTTAACACTGAAGCTTTCTTT	CASSEDGLNTEAFF
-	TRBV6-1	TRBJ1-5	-	TGTGCCAGCAGTGTCCTGGACTATCCCCAGCATTTT	CASSVLDYPQHF
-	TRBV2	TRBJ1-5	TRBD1	TGTGCCAGCAGATTTGGACAGGGGGTTAGCAATCAGCCCCAGCATTTT	CASRFGQGVSNQPQHF
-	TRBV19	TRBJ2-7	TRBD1	TGTGCCAGTAGTATAGACCCTCAGGGGGTGAGCTCCTACGAGCAGTACTTC	CASSIDPQGVSSYEQYF
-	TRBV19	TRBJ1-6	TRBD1	TGTGCCAGTAGTACCCTGACAGGGCGCTCGGATTCACCCCTCCACTTT	CASSTLTGRSDSPLHF
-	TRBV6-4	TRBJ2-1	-	TGTGCCAGCAGTGACTCCGCAGGGGAGTACAATGAGCAGTTCTTC	CASSDSAGEYNEQFF
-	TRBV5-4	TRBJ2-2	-	TGTGCCAGCAGCTTGAGTGGGGGCAAAAGGGAGCTGTTTTTT	CASSLSGGKRELFF
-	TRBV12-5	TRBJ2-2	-	TGTGCTAGTGGTTTCAACTCGGCGACCGGGGAACTGTTTTTT	CASGFNSATGELFF
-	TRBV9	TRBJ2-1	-	TGTGCCAGCAGCGAAGATTGGACAGACTCCTACAATGAGCAGTTCTTC	CASSEDWTDSYNEQFF
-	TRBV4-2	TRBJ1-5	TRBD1	TGTGCCAGCAGCCAAGACCGGACAGGCCTAAGCAATCAGCCCCAGCATTTT	CASSQDRTGLSNQPQHF
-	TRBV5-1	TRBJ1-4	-	TGCGCCAGCAGCTTGAGCGGGTCTAATGAAAAACTGTTTTTT	CASSLSGSNEKLFF
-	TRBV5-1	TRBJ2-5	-	TGCGCCAGCAGCTTTGGCGGGGTCGGAGAGACCCAGTACTTC	CASSFGGVGETQYF
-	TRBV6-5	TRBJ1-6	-	TGTGCCAGCAGCCCCCGAGTAGATTCACCCCTCCACTTT	CASSPRVDSPLHF